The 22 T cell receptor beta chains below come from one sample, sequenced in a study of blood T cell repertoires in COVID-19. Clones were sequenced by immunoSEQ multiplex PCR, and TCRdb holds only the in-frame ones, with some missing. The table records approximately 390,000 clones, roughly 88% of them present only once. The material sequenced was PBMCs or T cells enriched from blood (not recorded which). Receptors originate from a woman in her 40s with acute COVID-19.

This CDR3 reads CATSRVRTSGYSYNEQFF. CDR3 coding DNA: TGTGCCACCAGCAGAGTCCGGACTAGCGGATACTCCTACAATGAGCAGTTCTTC. The rearrangement joins TRBV15 to TRBJ2-1; 10 nucleotides agree with TRBD2. The CDR3 is 18 amino acids. Germline V gene sequence: CDR1 LNHNV, CDR2 YYDKDF (reference sequence). With V trimmed by 1 base and J by 0 bases, 6 bases remained unmatched. Filled out from reference TRBV15 and TRBJ2-1, the complete variable domain reads DAMVIQNPRYQVTQFGKPVTLSCSQTLNHNVMYWYQQKSSQAPKLLFHYYDKDFNNEADTPDNFQSRRPNTSFCFLDIRSPGLGDTAMYLCATSRVRTSGYSYNEQFFGPGTRLTVL.

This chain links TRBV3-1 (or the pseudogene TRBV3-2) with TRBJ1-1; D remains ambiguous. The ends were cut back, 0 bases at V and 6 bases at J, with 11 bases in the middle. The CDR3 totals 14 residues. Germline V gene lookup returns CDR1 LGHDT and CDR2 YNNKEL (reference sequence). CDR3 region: CASSQDLGFSEAFF. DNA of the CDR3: TGTGCCAGCAGCCAAGATCTAGGTTTCTCTGAAGCTTTCTTT.

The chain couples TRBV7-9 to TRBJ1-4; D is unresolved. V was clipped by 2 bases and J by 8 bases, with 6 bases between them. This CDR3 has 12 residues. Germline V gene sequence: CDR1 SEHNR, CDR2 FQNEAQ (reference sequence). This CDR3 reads CASSLPGEKLFF. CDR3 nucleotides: TGTGCCAGCAGCTTACCGGGAGAAAAACTGTTTTTT.

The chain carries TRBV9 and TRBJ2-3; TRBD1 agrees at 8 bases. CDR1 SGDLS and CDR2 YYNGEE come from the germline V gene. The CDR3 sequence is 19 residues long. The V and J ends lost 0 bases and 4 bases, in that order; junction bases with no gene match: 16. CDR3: CASSVDIGQGIHTPDTQYF. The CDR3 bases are TGTGCCAGCAGCGTAGATATCGGACAGGGCATACACACACCAGATACGCAGTATTTT.

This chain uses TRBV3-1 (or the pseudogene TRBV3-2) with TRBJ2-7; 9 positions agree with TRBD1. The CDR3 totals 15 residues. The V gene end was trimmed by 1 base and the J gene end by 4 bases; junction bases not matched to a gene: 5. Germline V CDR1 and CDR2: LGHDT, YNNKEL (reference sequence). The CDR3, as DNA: TGTGCCAGCAGCCAAGGTTGGACAGGGGATTACGAGCAGTACTTC. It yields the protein CASSQGWTGDYEQYF.

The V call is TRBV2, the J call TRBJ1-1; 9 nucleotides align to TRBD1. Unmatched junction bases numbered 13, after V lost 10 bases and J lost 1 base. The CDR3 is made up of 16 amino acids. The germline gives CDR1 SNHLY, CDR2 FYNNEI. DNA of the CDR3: TGTGCCACCATCCCGGGACAGGGTCCGTCGAACACTGAAGCTTTCTTT. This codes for CATIPGQGPSNTEAFF.

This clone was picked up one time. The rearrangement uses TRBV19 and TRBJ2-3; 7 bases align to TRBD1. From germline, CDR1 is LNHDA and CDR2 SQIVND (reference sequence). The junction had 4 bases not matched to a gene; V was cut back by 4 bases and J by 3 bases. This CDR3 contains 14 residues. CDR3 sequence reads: CASSTGTATDTQYF. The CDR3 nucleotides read TGTGCCAGTAGTACGGGGACAGCAACAGATACGCAGTATTTT.

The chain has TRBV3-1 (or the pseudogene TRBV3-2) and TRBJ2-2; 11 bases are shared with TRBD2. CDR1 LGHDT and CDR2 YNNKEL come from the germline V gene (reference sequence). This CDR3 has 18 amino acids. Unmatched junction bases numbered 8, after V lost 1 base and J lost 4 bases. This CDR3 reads CASSQVVAGGRGTGELFF. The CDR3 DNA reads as TGTGCCAGCAGCCAAGTTGTAGCGGGGGGGCGAGGCACCGGGGAGCTGTTTTTT.

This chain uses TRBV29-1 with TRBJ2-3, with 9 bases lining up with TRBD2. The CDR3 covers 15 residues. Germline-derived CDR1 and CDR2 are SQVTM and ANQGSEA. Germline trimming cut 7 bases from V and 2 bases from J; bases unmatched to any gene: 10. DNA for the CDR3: TGCAGCGCCGAGGGGGCTAGCGGGGTCACAGATACGCAGTATTTT. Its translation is CSAEGASGVTDTQYF.

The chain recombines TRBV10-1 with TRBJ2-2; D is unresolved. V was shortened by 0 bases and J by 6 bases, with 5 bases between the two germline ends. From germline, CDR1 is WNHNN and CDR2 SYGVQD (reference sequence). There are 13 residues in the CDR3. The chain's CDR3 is CASSESPAGELFF. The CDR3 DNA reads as TGCGCCAGCAGTGAGTCACCGGCCGGGGAGCTGTTTTTT.

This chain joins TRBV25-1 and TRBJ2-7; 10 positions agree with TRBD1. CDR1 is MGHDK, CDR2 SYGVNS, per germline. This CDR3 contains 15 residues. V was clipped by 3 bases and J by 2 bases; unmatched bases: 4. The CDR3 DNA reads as TGTGCCAGCAGTGATTTCGGGACAGGGGCCTACGAGCAGTACTTC. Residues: CASSDFGTGAYEQYF.

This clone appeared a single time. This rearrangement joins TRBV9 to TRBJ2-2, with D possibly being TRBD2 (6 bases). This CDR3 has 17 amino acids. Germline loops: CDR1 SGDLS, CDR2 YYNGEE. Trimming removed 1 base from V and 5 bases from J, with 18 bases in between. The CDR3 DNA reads TGTGCCAGCAGCGTACGAGAATCACTAGCCAGGACCGGGGAGCTGTTTTTT. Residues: CASSVRESLARTGELFF.

The CDR3 reads CASINRIDSPLHF. CDR3 bases: TGTGCCAGCATCAACAGGATAGATTCACCCCTCCACTTT. V gene TRBV6-5 combines with J gene TRBJ1-6, with D perhaps matching TRBD1 (5 bases). Trimming took off 7 bases at V and 8 bases at J, with 12 bases between the two ends. The CDR3 totals 13 residues. From germline, CDR1 is MNHEY and CDR2 SVGAGI.

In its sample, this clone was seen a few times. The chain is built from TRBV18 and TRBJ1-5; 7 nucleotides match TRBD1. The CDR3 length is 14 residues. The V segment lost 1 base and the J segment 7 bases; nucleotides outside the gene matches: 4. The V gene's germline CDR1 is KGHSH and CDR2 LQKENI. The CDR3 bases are TGTGCCAGCTCACCACAGGGGGCCCAGCAGCCCCAGCATTTT. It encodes CASSPQGAQQPQHF.

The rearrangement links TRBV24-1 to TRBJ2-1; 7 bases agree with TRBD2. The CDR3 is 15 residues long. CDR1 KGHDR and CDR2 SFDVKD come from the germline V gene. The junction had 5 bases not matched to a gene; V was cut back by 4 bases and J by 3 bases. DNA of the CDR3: TGTGCCACCAGTGACGGCCCGGGGGGCTACAATGAGCAGTTCTTC. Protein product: CATSDGPGGYNEQFF.

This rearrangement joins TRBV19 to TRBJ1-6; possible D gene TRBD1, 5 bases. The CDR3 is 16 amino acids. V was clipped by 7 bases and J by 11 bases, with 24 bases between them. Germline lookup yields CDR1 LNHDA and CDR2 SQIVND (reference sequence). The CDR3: CASMKVQGTTVAPLHF. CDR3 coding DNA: TGTGCCAGTATGAAGGTGCAGGGTACCACCGTGGCACCCCTCCACTTT.

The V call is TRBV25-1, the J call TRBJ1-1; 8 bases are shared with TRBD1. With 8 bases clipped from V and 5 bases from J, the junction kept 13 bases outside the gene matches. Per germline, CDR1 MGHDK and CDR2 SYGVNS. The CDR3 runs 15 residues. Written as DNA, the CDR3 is TGTGCCAGCGGGGGGGTCACAGGGGGAGGTACTGAAGCTTTCTTT. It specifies CASGGVTGGGTEAFF.

CDR3 sequence: CASSLFRRAGGAFF. The CDR3 DNA follows: TGTGCCAGCAGCTTATTCAGGAGGGCGGGGGGTGCGTTCTTC. The chain joins TRBV5-6 to TRBJ2-1; the match to TRBD2 covers 8 bases. Looked up from germline, CDR1 is SGHDT and CDR2 is YYEEEE. The CDR3 is 14 amino acids. V lost 2 bases to trimming and J lost 15 bases; unmatched junction nucleotides: 13.

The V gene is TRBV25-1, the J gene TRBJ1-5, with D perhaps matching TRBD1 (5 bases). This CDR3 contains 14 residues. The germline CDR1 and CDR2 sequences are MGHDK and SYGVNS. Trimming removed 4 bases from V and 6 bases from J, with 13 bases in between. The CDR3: CASSGPGGFQPQHF. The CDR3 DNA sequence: TGTGCCAGCAGTGGCCCCGGGGGGTTTCAGCCCCAGCATTTT.

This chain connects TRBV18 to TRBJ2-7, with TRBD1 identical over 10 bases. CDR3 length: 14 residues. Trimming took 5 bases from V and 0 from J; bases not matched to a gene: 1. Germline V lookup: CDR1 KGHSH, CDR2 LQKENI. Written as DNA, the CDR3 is TGTGCCAGCTCAGACAGGGGGCGCTCCTACGAGCAGTACTTC. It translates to CASSDRGRSYEQYF.

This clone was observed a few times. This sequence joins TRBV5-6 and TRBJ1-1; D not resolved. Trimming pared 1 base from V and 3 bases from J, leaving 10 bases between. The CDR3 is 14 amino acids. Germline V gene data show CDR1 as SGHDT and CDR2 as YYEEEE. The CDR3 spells CASSLRGYHTEAFF. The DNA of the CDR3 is TGTGCCAGCAGCTTGCGAGGGTATCACACTGAAGCTTTCTTT.

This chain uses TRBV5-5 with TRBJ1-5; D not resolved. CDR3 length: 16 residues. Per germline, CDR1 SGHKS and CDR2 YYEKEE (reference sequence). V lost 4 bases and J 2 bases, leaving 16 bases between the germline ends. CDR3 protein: CASSPRFGFGNQPQHF. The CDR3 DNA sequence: TGTGCCAGCAGCCCGCGTTTTGGTTTTGGCAATCAGCCCCAGCATTTT.